This note documents a single T cell receptor (beta chain) sequence. The antigen it recognizes is unknown. A much larger clone differs by one base, so this may be a read error. This sample stems from a study of molecular identifiers for immune sequencing clone quantification (dated by TCRdb to about 2018). Broadly, across the study: For a replicate experiment, the RNA from either 20,000 or 100,000 naive CD8 T cells was divided into five aliquots, and four of those aliquots went on to sequencing. This methods study benchmarked molecular-identifier clustering-based TCR repertoire sequencing (MIDCIRS) and TCR RNA copy counting, using CD8 T cells to do so.

The CDR3 covers 16 residues, taking in both the cysteine and the phenylalanine. Only the CDR3 DNA is retained, 48 bases long and in frame from the first base. As encoded in the germline V gene, CDR1 is SGHTA while CDR2 is FQGNSA. The junction shows trimming of 5 bases on V and 1 base on J, plus 17 bases between the germline ends. Libraries of naive CD8 T cells were built from anywhere between about 17,000 and 1,000,000 sorted cells, with 10%, 30% or 50% of the purified RNA used. On a BD FACSAria II, naive CD8 T cells were FACS-sorted as CD8+CD4-CCR7+CD45RA+ and collected into RLT Plus buffer. Nine to eleven TCR copies' worth of Jurkat RNA were spiked into about 19,000-1,000,000 naive CD8 T cell samples to test detection sensitivity. Enrichment of CD8 T cells was done with RosetteSep CD8+ T Cell Enrichment Cocktail plus Ficoll-Paque, and ACK red cell lysis came afterward. General findings and caveats noted by the study authors: The sizes of highly expanded clones could end up underestimated when identical TCR molecules share a barcode. Clones above 20 RNA copies held over 98% of molecules in CMV-specific effector cells but under 1% in naive cells. Modeling indicated around 3 TCR RNA copies recovered per cell, compared with around 9.8 by digital PCR, which implies a capture efficiency of around 30%. Naive libraries contained spiked-in Jurkat TCR RNA (approximately nine copies' worth), which is not part of the donor repertoire. A single cell's worth of spiked-in Jurkat TCR RNA was reported detectable even among some 920,000 naive CD8 T cells. Without barcode sub-clustering, chimeric consensus sequences inflated TCR diversity; chimeras reached as high as 47%.

The method behind the library was PCR. The sequencing machine was an Illumina HiSeq 4000. Bulk TCR libraries were generated as previously described, with the TCR primers listed in Table S5 used. The Qiagen AllPrep DNA/RNA kit was used to purify total RNA. Reads from multiple sequencing runs of the same library were pooled before analysis. The authors' analysis ran thus. Reads were retained only if the reads had an exact TCR constant sequence, and the retained reads were trimmed to 150 nt and grouped according to their 12-nt molecular barcodes. Within each barcode group, reads were sub-clustered at a 15% Levenshtein threshold, and quality-weighted consensus sequences were built per RNA molecule. Non-functional sequences were filtered out, along with any lower-count sequence sitting one edit away from another sequence. On the basis of fitting two negative binomial distributions, barcode sub-clusters with fewer than 20% of the maximum read count were discarded. The public reads were reanalyzed by TCRdb: fastp trimming at Q25, MiXCR alignment, in-frame beta chains only. All rows with the same CDR3 protein become a single entry with the most common DNA and genes. The V and J calls were determined by TCRdb, not by the authors. A total of about half a million distinct CDR3 sequences appear in this sample, around 21% of them only once. The top ten clonotypes cover 0.7% to 1% of the sample.

The chain is made from TRBV7-2 and TRBJ2-5; the D gene remains uncertain. The sample taken for sequencing was naive CD8+ T cells from blood, with Jurkat cell RNA spiked in. The cell subset or site label corresponds to: FACS-sorted CD8+CD4-CCR7+CD45RA+ naive T cells. This sequence was found in a human donor in good health. Some libraries in this study had Jurkat cell RNA spiked in. The CDR3 protein sequence reads: CASSPHRGKVQETQYF. The nucleotides are TGTGCCAGCAGCCCACACAGAGGAAAGGTCCAAGAGACCCAGTACTTC.